The entry below describes one TCR beta chain. This sample was taken from a study of blood T cell repertoires in COVID-19. CDR1 is MNHNS, CDR2 SASEGT, per germline. CDR3 length: 15 amino acids. Trimming removed 1 base at V and 0 bases at J, with 7 bases between. Profiled with immunoSEQ multiplex PCR; TCRdb holds only in-frame clones, not every one. Here the sample spans approximately 300,000 clones, over 70% being singletons. The TCR sequence derives from a woman between 45 and 65 years old with acute or convalescent COVID-19. The chain is built from TRBV6-1 and TRBJ2-1; tentative D call: TRBD2 (5 bases). Sequencing was done on a sample of peripheral blood. The CDR3 DNA reads TGTGCCAGCAGTGAAGAAAGCGGCTCCTACAATGAGCAGTTCTTC. Translating gives CASSEESGSYNEQFF.